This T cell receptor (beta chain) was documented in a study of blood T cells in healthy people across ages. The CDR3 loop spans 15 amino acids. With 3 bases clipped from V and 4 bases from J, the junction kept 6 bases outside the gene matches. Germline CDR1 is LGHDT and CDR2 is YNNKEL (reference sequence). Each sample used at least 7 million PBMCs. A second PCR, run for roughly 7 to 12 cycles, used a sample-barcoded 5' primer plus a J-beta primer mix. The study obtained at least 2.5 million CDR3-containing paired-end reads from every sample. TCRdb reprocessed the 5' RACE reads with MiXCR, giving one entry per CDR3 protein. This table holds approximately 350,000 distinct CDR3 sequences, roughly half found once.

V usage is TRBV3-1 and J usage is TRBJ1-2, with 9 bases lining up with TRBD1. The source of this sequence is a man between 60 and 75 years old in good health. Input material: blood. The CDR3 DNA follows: TGTGCCAGCAGCCAGATACAGGGGGCCCGCTATGGCTACACCTTC. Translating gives CASSQIQGARYGYTF.